This T cell receptor beta chain was sequenced for a study of human T cells and chemical hapten exposure. The time point was: healthy volunteer bleed at 2 weeks. From whole blood left unfractionated, total RNA was extracted. This CDR3 spans 13 amino acids. The V gene lost 6 bases and the J gene lost 4 bases, with 10 bases spanning the gap. Germline lookup yields CDR1 MDHEN and CDR2 SYDVKM. TCRdb processed the RACE reads anew with MiXCR; each CDR3 protein has one entry. This sample carries about 47,000 distinct CDR3 sequences, 4.4% of them seen once, and the ten largest clones take approximately 5.5%. This clonotype was counted ten times or more.

Specimen: whole blood. This TCR came from a human donor in good health. Some clones in this sample may be carry-over from other donors' samples. V is TRBV28 and J is TRBJ1-5; no clear D gene. The CDR3 spells CASSTGGNQPQHF. CDR3 nucleotides: TGTGCCAGCAGCACCGGAGGGAATCAGCCCCAGCATTTT.